This TCR beta chain was found in a study of shared clonotypes between healthy human individuals. The CDR3 totals 13 residues. V was clipped by 2 bases and J by 3 bases, with 9 bases between them. CDR1 and CDR2 (germline): GTSNPN, SVGIG (reference sequence). The sample holds a few counts of this clone. Antigen: not known. The identical CDR3 is also encoded by other nucleotide sequences in the sample. Authors' analysis steps: From ImmunoSEQ came sequences covering only the junction and carrying no quality scores, so filtering differed. Profiling relied on immunoSEQ multiplex PCR, and the TCRdb table lists in-frame clones only, not all of them. The V and J calls and clone size were taken over from that table, and D and trimming were inferred from the DNA. The data hold 650,000 to 750,000 clones, with approximately 79% observed a single time. All donors were healthy HIV-negative adults lacking recent acute infections or vaccinations.

Regarding the study as a whole: Compared with memory subsets, naive subsets generally had larger estimated richness.

The chain carries TRBV30 and TRBJ2-3, with D perhaps matching TRBD1 or TRBD2 (5 bases each). The receptor comes from a woman aged 30 to 39 in good health. Source material: memory CD4+ T cells sorted from blood. As for subset: CD45RA-negative fraction. The CDR3 sequence: CAWSRGATDTQYF. The CDR3 region has the DNA TGTGCCTGGAGTCGGGGCGCTACAGATACGCAGTATTTT.